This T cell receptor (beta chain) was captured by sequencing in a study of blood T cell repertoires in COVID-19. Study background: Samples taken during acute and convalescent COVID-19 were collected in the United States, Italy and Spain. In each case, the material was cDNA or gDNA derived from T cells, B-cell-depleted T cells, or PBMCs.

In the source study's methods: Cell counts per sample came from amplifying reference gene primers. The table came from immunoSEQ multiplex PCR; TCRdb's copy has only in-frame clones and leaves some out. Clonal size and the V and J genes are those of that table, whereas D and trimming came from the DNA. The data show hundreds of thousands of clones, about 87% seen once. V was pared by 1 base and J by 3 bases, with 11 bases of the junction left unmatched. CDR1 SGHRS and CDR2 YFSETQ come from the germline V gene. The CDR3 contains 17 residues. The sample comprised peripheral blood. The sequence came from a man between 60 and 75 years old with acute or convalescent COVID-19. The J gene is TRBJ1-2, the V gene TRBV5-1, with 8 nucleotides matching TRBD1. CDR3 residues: CASSLLPETGVYYGYTF. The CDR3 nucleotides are TGCGCCAGCAGCTTGCTTCCTGAGACAGGGGTTTACTATGGCTACACCTTC.